This is a list of T cell receptor beta chains from one sample in a study of cytomegalovirus exposure and HLA in healthy donors. TCRdb's table, derived via immunoSEQ multiplex PCR, lists solely in-frame clones and lacks some. The top ten clones hold 3.1% of a sample with approximately 71,000 clones, 90% to 95% of them seen once. Sample: PBMCs. The receptors derive from a young man in good health and CMV-seronegative. CDR3s include the opening cysteine and the closing phenylalanine or tryptophan. A D gene is named only where the DNA matches it firmly. Clone size is given for some rows only: seen once, a few or many times, or a class if the clone is expanded.

abundance,d_gene,j_gene,v_gene,CDR3aa,CDR3nt
-,TRBD1,TRBJ2-7,TRBV2,CASSEGTGSGVQYF,TGTGCCAGCAGTGAAGGGACAGGGAGCGGAGTGCAGTACTTC
once,-,TRBJ2-7,TRBV10-3,CAISDTRIAYEQYF,TGTGCCATCAGTGACACGCGAATAGCCTACGAGCAGTACTTC
-,-,TRBJ1-2,TRBV7-2,CASSLVAVGYTF,TGTGCCAGCAGCTTAGTGGCAGTTGGCTACACCTTC
-,TRBD1,TRBJ2-7,TRBV28,CASNSPGQGTYEQYF,TGTGCCAGCAACTCCCCGGGACAGGGCACCTACGAGCAGTACTTC
-,-,TRBJ1-2,TRBV6-5,CASSPLDIYGYTF,TGTGCCAGCAGTCCCCTGGACATCTATGGCTACACCTTC
-,TRBD2,TRBJ2-7,TRBV7-2,CASSLTSGTLYEQYF,TGTGCCAGCAGCCTGACTAGCGGAACACTCTACGAGCAGTACTTC
-,-,TRBJ2-6,TRBV7-3,CASSHPTTSNVLTF,TGTGCCAGCAGTCACCCCACGACTTCCAACGTCCTGACTTTC
-,-,TRBJ1-2,TRBV9,CASSVLSGLGYTF,TGTGCCAGCAGCGTATTGTCAGGATTAGGCTACACCTTC
-,-,TRBJ2-3,TRBV19,CASRPGVSDTQYF,TGTGCCAGTAGGCCAGGGGTTTCAGATACGCAGTATTTT
-,TRBD2,TRBJ2-3,TRBV2,CASSFWTSGSLTDTQYF,TGTGCCAGCAGTTTCTGGACTAGCGGGAGTCTGACAGATACGCAGTATTTT
once,-,TRBJ2-2,TRBV5-6,CASSLTSTGELFF,TGTGCCAGCAGCCTTACGAGCACCGGGGAGCTGTTTTTT
-,TRBD1,TRBJ2-7,TRBV7-2,CASSSPGQGLYEQYF,TGTGCCAGCAGCTCACCGGGACAGGGCCTATACGAGCAGTACTTC
-,TRBD1,TRBJ1-5,TRBV6-1,CASMLDRERNQPQHF,TGTGCCAGCATGCTCGACAGGGAGAGGAACCAGCCCCAGCATTTT
-,-,TRBJ2-5,TRBV7-2,CASSDIGAQYF,TGTGCCAGCAGCGACATCGGGGCCCAGTACTTC
-,-,TRBJ1-2,TRBV19,CASTKTDYASYGYTF,TGTGCCAGTACCAAGACCGACTATGCCTCCTATGGCTACACCTTC
-,TRBD2,TRBJ2-3,TRBV19,CATTLTGTSGDSRVTDTQYF,TGTGCCACTACACTGACCGGGACTAGCGGGGATAGTAGGGTTACAGATACGCAGTATTTT
-,-,TRBJ2-2,TRBV27,CASKSTMNTGELFF,TGTGCCAGCAAATCGACTATGAACACCGGGGAGCTGTTTTTT
-,-,TRBJ1-2,TRBV15,CATSPRVRNYGYTF,TGTGCCACCAGCCCTCGGGTCCGAAACTATGGCTACACCTTC
-,-,TRBJ2-7,TRBV18,CASSPTDRTNYEQYF,TGTGCCAGCTCACCCACCGACAGGACCAACTACGAGCAGTACTTC
few,TRBD1,TRBJ2-7,TRBV6-5,CASSRTGSEQYF,TGTGCCAGCAGCCGGACAGGGAGCGAGCAGTACTTC
-,TRBD1,TRBJ1-2,TRBV29-1,CSVEVGTGNGYTF,TGCAGCGTTGAGGTTGGGACAGGGAATGGCTACACCTTC
once,-,TRBJ2-1,TRBV28,CASSPFRKRAGGDEQFF,TGTGCCAGCAGCCCTTTTAGGAAAAGGGCCGGGGGAGATGAGCAGTTCTTC
once,-,TRBJ1-2,TRBV5-6,CASTTAFNYGYTF,TGTGCCAGCACGACAGCCTTCAACTATGGCTACACCTTC
-,TRBD1,TRBJ1-2,TRBV7-3,CASSFWTGYGYTF,TGTGCCAGCAGCTTCTGGACAGGGTATGGCTACACCTTC
-,-,TRBJ2-1,TRBV28,CATSTSRNEQFF,TGTGCCACGTCGACAAGCAGAAATGAGCAGTTCTTC
-,TRBD2,TRBJ2-7,TRBV7-2,CASSHNPSGRAYEQYF,TGTGCCAGCAGCCACAACCCTAGCGGGAGGGCCTACGAGCAGTACTTC
once,-,TRBJ2-7,TRBV9,CASSVGSSYEQYF,TGTGCCAGCAGCGTCGGGAGCTCCTACGAGCAGTACTTC
once,TRBD2,TRBJ2-7,TRBV5-1,CASSLSGWRTSGTEHAYEQYF,TGCGCCAGCAGCTTGTCGGGTTGGCGGACTAGCGGGACAGAACACGCCTACGAGCAGTACTTC
-,TRBD2,TRBJ2-1,TRBV5-6,CASSLRLAGLYEQFF,TGTGCCAGCAGCTTGAGGCTAGCGGGATTGTATGAGCAGTTCTTC
-,-,TRBJ1-2,TRBV19,CASTRGYYGYTF,TGTGCCAGTACCCGGGGGTACTATGGCTACACCTTC
-,-,TRBJ2-3,TRBV5-1,CASSRGIGGTDTQYF,TGCGCCAGCAGCCGAGGGATAGGCGGGACAGATACGCAGTATTTT
-,TRBD1,TRBJ1-1,TRBV29-1,CSVLERTGGVNTEAFF,TGCAGCGTTCTAGAACGTACAGGGGGAGTAAACACTGAAGCTTTCTTT
-,-,TRBJ1-1,TRBV5-4,CASSLDPTGMNTEAFF,TGTGCCAGCAGCTTGGATCCAACAGGGATGAACACTGAAGCTTTCTTT
once,TRBD2,TRBJ2-7,TRBV6-5,CASSYSRGVQYF,TGTGCCAGCAGTTACTCCCGGGGGGTGCAGTACTTC
-,TRBD1,TRBJ2-7,TRBV28,CASSGTGVDYEQYF,TGTGCCAGCAGTGGGACAGGGGTGGACTACGAGCAGTACTTC
-,TRBD2,TRBJ2-3,TRBV27,CAMGCGTRETDTQYF,TGTGCCATGGGATGCGGGACTAGAGAAACAGATACGCAGTATTTT
-,-,TRBJ2-7,TRBV19,CASRNAVSPGAYEQYF,TGTGCCAGTAGAAATGCTGTCTCTCCCGGGGCCTACGAGCAGTACTTC
-,-,TRBJ2-1,TRBV20-1,CSALVSPKQFF,TGCAGTGCCCTAGTTAGTCCCAAGCAGTTCTTC
-,-,TRBJ2-1,TRBV18,CASSTNSVPEQFF,TGTGCCAGCTCAACAAATAGCGTTCCTGAGCAGTTCTTC
-,-,TRBJ1-1,TRBV5-6,CASSLLSGEAFF,TGTGCCAGCAGCTTGTTGTCAGGGGAAGCTTTCTTT
-,-,TRBJ2-2,TRBV9,CASSAPGTRNTGELFF,TGTGCCAGCAGCGCCCCGGGGACACGGAACACCGGGGAGCTGTTTTTT
-,-,TRBJ2-2,TRBV2,CARRPSTGELFF,TGTGCCAGGAGGCCGTCCACCGGGGAGCTGTTTTTT
-,TRBD2,TRBJ2-3,TRBV30,CAWGLGTRFSGDTQYF,TGTGCCTGGGGTCTGGGGACTAGGTTTTCTGGGGATACGCAGTATTTT
-,-,TRBJ2-7,TRBV7-6,CASRSGVTSYEQYF,TGTGCCAGCAGATCAGGGGTTACCTCCTACGAGCAGTACTTC
-,TRBD1,TRBJ1-2,TRBV11-2,CASSYSGGFYGYTF,TGTGCCAGCAGCTATTCAGGGGGCTTCTATGGCTACACCTTC
-,TRBD1,TRBJ1-5,TRBV5-1,CASRNGTGNQPQHF,TGCGCCAGCAGAAACGGGACAGGGAATCAGCCCCAGCATTTT
-,-,TRBJ2-1,TRBV29-1,CSAPGQNEQFF,TGCAGCGCTCCCGGACAGAATGAGCAGTTCTTC
-,-,TRBJ2-7,TRBV11-1,CASSLGASASSYEQYF,TGTGCCAGCAGCTTAGGAGCTAGCGCGAGCTCCTACGAGCAGTACTTC
-,-,TRBJ2-1,TRBV6-4,CASSEGIQKYNEQFF,TGTGCCAGCAGTGAAGGAATACAGAAATACAATGAGCAGTTCTTC
-,-,TRBJ1-4,TRBV7-2,CASSLTGVPEKLFF,TGTGCCAGCAGTCTTACGGGGGTACCGGAAAAACTGTTTTTT
-,-,TRBJ1-1,TRBV7-9,CASSLEAGNTEAFF,TGTGCCAGCAGCTTAGAGGCAGGGAACACTGAAGCTTTCTTT
-,TRBD2,TRBJ2-1,TRBV7-3,CASSRTSGNEQFF,TGTGCCAGCTCCCGGACTAGCGGCAATGAGCAGTTCTTC
-,TRBD1,TRBJ1-5,TRBV19,CASSSPGTGIGNQPQHF,TGTGCCAGTAGTAGCCCCGGGACAGGGATCGGCAATCAGCCCCAGCATTTT
-,-,TRBJ2-1,TRBV7-2,CASLRTLSSYNEQFF,TGTGCCAGCTTACGGACTTTAAGCTCCTACAATGAGCAGTTCTTC
once,TRBD1,TRBJ2-7,TRBV12-5,CASGPGTGDEQYF,TGTGCTAGTGGCCCCGGGACAGGGGACGAGCAGTACTTC
-,TRBD1,TRBJ2-7,TRBV27,CASSPTGGHVDEQYF,TGTGCCAGCAGTCCTACAGGGGGTCACGTAGACGAGCAGTACTTC
-,-,TRBJ1-1,TRBV7-2,CASSLQKNTEAFF,TGTGCCAGCAGCTTACAGAAGAATACTGAAGCTTTCTTT
-,TRBD2,TRBJ2-1,TRBV25-1,CASSEYPGTSSTRGEQFF,TGTGCCAGCAGTGAATATCCAGGGACTAGCTCAACTCGGGGTGAGCAGTTCTTC
-,TRBD1,TRBJ1-5,TRBV28,CASSRTGSSNQPQHF,TGTGCCAGCAGCCGGACAGGGAGCAGCAATCAGCCCCAGCATTTT